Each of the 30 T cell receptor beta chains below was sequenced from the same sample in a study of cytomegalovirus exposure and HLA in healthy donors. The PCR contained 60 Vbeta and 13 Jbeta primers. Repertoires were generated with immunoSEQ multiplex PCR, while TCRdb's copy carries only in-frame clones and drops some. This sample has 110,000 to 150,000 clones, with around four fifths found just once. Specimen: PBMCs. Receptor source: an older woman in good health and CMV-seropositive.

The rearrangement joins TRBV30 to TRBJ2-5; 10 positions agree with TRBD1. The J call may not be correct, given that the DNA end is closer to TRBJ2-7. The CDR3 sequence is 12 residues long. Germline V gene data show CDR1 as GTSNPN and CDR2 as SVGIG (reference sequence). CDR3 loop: CAFDRGHNEQYF. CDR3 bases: TGTGCCTTCGACAGGGGGCATAACGAGCAGTACTTC.

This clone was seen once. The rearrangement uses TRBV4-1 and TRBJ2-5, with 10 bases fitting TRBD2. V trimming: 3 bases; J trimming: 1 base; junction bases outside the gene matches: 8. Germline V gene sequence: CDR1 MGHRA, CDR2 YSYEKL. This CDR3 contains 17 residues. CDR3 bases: TGCGCCAGCAGCCACTCAGGGAGCGGGGGGGGCCAAGAGACCCAGTACTTC. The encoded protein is CASSHSGSGGGQETQYF.

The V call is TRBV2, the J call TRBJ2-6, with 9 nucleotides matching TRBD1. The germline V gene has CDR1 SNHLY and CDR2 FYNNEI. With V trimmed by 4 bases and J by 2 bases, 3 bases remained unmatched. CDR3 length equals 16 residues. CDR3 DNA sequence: TGTGCCAGCAGTGTCCGACAGGGGGCTGGGGCCAACGTCCTGACTTTC. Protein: CASSVRQGAGANVLTF.

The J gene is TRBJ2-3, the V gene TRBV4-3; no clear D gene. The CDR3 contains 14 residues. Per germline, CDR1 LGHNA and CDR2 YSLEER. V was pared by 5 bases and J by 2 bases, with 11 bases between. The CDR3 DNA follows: TGCGCCAGCAGCGCGCTCGGTGTCACAGATACGCAGTATTTT. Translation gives CASSALGVTDTQYF.

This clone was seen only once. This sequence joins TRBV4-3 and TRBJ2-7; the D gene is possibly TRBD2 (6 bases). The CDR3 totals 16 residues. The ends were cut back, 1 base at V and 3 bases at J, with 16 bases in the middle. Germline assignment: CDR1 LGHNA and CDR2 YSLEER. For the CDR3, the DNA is TGCGCCAGCAGCCAAGGAGCGGGTGGGGCCCACTACGAGCAGTACTTC. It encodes CASSQGAGGAHYEQYF.

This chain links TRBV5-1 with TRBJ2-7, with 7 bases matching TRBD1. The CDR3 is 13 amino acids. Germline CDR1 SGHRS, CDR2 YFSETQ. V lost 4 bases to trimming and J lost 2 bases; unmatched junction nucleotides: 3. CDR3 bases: TGCGCCAGCAGCGAGGGGACAGCCTACGAGCAGTACTTC. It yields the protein CASSEGTAYEQYF.

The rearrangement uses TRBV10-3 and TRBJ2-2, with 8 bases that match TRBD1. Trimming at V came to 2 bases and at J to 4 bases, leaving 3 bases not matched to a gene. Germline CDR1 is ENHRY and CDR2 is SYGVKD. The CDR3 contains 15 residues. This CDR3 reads CAISERTGPTGELFF. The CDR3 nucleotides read TGTGCCATCAGTGAGAGGACAGGGCCCACCGGGGAGCTGTTTTTT.

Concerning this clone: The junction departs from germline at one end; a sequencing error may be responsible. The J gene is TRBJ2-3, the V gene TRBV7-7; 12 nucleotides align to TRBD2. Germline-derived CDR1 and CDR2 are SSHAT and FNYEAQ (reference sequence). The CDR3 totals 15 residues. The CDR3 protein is CASSPLGLAGDTQYF. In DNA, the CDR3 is TGTGCTAGCAGCCCCCTAGGACTAGCGGGGGATACGCAGTATTTT. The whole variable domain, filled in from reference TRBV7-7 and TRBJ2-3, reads GAGVSQSPRYKVTKRGQDVTLRCDPISSHATLYWYQQALGQGPEFLTYFNYEAQPDKSGLPSDRFSAERPEGSISTLTIQRTEQRDSAMYRCASSPLGLAGDTQYFGPGTRLTVL.

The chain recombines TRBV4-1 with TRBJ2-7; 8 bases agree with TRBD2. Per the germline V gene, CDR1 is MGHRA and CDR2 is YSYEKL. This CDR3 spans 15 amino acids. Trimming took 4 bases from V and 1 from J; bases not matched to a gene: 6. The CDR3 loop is CASSPGGGRSYEQYF. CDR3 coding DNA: TGCGCCAGCAGCCCGGGGGGCGGGAGGTCCTACGAGCAGTACTTC.

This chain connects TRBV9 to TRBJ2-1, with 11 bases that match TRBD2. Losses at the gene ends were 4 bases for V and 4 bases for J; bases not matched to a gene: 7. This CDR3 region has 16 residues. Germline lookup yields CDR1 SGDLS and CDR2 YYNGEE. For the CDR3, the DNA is TGTGCCAGCAGCTCCCGTCGACTAGCGGGATACAATGAGCAGTTCTTC. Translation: CASSSRRLAGYNEQFF.

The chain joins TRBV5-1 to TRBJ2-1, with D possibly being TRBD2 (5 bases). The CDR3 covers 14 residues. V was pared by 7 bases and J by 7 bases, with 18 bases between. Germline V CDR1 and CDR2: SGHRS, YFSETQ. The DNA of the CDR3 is TGCGCCAGCCGCCCCCCGGAGCGGTCTAATGAGCAGTTCTTC. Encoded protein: CASRPPERSNEQFF. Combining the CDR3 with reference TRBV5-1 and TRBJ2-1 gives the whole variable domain KAGVTQTPRYLIKTRGQQVTLSCSPISGHRSVSWYQQTPGQGLQFLFEYFSETQRNKGNFPGRFSGRQFSNSRSEMNVSTLELGDSALYLCASRPPERSNEQFFGPGTRLTVL.

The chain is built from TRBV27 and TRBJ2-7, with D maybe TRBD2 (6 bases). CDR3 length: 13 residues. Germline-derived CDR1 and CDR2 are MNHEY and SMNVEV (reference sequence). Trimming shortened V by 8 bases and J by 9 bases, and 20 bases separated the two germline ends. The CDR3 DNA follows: TGTGCCAGCGGGGCGACTAGGCTTCAAGCGCAGTACTTC. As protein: CASGATRLQAQYF.

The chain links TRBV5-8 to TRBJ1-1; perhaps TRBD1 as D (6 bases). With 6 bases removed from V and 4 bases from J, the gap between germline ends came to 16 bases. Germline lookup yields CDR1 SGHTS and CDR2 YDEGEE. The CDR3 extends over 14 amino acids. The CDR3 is CASMAGVVGTEAFF. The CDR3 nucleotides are TGTGCCAGCATGGCAGGGGTTGTTGGCACTGAAGCTTTCTTT.

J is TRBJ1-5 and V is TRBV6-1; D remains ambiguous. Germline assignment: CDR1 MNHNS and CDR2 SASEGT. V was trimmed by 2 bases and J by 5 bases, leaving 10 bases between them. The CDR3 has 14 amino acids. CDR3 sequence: CASSEFTSHQPQHF. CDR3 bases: TGTGCCAGCAGTGAATTTACGAGTCATCAGCCCCAGCATTTT.

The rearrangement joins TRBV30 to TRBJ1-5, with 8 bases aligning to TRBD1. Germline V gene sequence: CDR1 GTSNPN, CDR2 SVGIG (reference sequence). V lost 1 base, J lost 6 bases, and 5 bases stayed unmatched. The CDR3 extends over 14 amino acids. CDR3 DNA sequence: TGTGCCTGGAGTGGGACAGGGTTAAGTCAGCCCCAGCATTTT. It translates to CAWSGTGLSQPQHF.

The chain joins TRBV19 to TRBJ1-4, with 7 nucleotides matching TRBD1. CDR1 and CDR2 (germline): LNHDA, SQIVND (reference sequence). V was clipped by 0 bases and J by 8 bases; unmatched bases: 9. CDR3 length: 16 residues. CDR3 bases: TGTGCCAGTAGTATAGACTCGACAGGGCCGACCGAAAAACTGTTTTTT. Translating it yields CASSIDSTGPTEKLFF.

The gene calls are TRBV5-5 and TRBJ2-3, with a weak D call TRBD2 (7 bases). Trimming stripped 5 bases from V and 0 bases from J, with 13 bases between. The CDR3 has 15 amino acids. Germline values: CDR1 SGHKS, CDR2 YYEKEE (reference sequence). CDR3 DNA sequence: TGTGCCAGCAGGGGGGGGACACCTAGCACAGATACGCAGTATTTT. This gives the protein CASRGGTPSTDTQYF. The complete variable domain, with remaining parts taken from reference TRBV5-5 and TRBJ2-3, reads DAGVTQSPTHLIKTRGQQVTLRCSPISGHKSVSWYQQVLGQGPQFIFQYYEKEERGRGNFPDRFSARQFPNYSSELNVNALLLGDSALYLCASRGGTPSTDTQYFGPGTRLTVL.

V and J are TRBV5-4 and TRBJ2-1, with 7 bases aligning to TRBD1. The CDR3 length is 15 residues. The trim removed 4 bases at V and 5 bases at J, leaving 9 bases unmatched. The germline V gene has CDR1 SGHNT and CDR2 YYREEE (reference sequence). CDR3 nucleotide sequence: TGTGCCAGCAGCCCTAGAAGGGGGCGGAACAATGAGCAGTTCTTC. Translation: CASSPRRGRNNEQFF.

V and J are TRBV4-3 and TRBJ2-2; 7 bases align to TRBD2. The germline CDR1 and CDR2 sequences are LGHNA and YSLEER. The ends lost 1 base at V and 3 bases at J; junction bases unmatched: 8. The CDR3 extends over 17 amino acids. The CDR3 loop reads CASSQVLRESYTGELFF. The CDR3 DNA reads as TGCGCCAGCAGCCAAGTTCTGCGGGAGAGCTACACCGGGGAGCTGTTTTTT.

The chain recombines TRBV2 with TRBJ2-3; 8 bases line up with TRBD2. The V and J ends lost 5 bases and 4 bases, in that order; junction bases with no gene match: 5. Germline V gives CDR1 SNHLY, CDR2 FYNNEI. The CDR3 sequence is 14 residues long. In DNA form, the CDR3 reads TGTGCCAGCAGTCCTACGGGGGGGCCAGATACGCAGTATTTT. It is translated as CASSPTGGPDTQYF.

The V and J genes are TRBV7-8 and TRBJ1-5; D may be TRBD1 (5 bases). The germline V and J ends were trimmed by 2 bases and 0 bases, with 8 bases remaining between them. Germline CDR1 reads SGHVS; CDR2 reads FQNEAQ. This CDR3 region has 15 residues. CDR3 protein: CASSLLTDSNQPQHF. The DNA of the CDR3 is TGTGCCAGCAGCTTATTGACAGATAGCAATCAGCCCCAGCATTTT.

The CDR3 sequence is CAWSVRPSEGGYTF. In DNA form, the CDR3 reads TGTGCCTGGAGTGTACGGCCGTCTGAGGGCGGCTACACCTTC. The chain employs TRBV30 and TRBJ1-2; D is undetermined. CDR1 is GTSNPN, CDR2 SVGIG, per germline (reference sequence). The ends were cut back, 0 bases at V and 8 bases at J, with 16 bases in the middle. CDR3 length: 14 residues.

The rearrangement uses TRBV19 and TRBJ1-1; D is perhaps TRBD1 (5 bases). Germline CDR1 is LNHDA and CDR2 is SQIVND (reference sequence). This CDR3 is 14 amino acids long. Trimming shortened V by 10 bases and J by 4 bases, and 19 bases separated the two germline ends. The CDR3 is CATQRGLGGTEAFF. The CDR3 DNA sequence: TGTGCCACACAACGGGGCCTCGGGGGCACTGAAGCTTTCTTT.

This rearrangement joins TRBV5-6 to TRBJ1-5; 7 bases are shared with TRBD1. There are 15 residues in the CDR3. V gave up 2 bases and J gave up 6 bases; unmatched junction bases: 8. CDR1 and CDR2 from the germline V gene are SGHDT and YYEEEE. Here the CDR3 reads CASSFYDREGQPQHF. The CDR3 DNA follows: TGTGCCAGCAGCTTTTACGACAGGGAAGGTCAGCCCCAGCATTTT.

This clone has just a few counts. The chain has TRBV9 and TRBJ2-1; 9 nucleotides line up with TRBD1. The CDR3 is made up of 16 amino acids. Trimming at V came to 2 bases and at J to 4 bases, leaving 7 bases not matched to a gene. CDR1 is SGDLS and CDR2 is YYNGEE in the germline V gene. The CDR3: CASSVGDRGVYNEQFF. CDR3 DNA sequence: TGTGCCAGCAGCGTGGGCGACAGGGGGGTTTACAATGAGCAGTTCTTC.

The CDR3 coding sequence is TGTGCCAGCAGTGCTAACTCGAACAGGGGGCAGACCCAGTACTTC. It encodes CASSANSNRGQTQYF. The chain links TRBV6-1 to TRBJ2-5; 9 nucleotides align to TRBD1. The V gene end was trimmed by 4 bases and the J gene end by 6 bases; junction bases not matched to a gene: 9. The CDR3 covers 15 residues. Looked up from germline, CDR1 is MNHNS and CDR2 is SASEGT.

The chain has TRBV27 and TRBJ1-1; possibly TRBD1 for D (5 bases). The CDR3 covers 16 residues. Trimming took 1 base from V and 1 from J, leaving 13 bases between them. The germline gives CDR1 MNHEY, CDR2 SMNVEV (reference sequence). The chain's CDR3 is CASSLYRGGGNTEAFF. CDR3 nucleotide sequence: TGTGCCAGCAGTTTATATCGGGGGGGAGGGAACACTGAAGCTTTCTTT.

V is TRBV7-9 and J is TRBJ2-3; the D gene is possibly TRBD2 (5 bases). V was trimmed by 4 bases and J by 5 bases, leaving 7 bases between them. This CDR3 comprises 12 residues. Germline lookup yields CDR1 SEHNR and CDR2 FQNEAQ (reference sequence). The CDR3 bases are TGTGCCAGCAGCTCAGGAGGAGATACGCAGTATTTT. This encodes CASSSGGDTQYF.

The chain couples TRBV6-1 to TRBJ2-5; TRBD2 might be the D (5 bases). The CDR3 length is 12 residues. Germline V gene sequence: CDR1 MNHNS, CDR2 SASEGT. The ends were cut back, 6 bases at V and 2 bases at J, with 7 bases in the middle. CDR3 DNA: TGTGCCAGCAGGACTACTCAAGAGACCCAGTACTTC. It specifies CASRTTQETQYF.

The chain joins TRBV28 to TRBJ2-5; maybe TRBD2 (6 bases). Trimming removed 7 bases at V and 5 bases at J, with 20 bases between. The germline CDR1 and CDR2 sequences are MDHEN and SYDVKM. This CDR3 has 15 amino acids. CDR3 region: CASILGRDSPETQYF. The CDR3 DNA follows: TGTGCCAGCATTCTAGGTCGGGACTCACCGGAGACCCAGTACTTC.